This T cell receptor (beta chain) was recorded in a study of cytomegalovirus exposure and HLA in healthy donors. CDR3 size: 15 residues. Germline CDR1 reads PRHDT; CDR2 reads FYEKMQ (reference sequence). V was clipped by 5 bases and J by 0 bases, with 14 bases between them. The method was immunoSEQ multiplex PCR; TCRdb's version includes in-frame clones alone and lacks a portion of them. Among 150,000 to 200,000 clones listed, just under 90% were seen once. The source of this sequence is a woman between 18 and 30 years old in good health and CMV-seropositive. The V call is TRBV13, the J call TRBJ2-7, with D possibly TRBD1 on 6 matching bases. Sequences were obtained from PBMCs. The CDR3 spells CASSEFTGSSYEQYF. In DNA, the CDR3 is TGTGCCAGCAGCGAGTTTACAGGGAGCTCCTACGAGCAGTACTTC.